This T cell receptor (beta chain) was sequenced for a study of neurological immune-mediated disorders. Across the whole study: Relapsing-remitting disease was seen in 31 of the 34 multiple sclerosis patients, and secondary progressive disease was seen in 3. The study, taken as a whole, reports: The multiple sclerosis repertoire cluster had no clinical or MRI feature associated with it. Falling below healthy controls, multiple sclerosis showed the least TCR clonal expansion, while HTLV-1-associated myelopathy showed the most.

It was from 2 million PBMCs stored at -80 C that the unsorted libraries were obtained. Regarding this clonotype: Its antigen is currently unknown.

CDR1 and CDR2 (germline): SGHRS, YFSETQ. V was trimmed by 0 bases and J by 8 bases, leaving 12 bases between them. This CDR3 has 15 residues. TCRdb used MiXCR to reprocess the 5' RACE reads, holding one entry per CDR3 protein. The data contain roughly 74,000 distinct CDR3 sequences, 5.2% of them singletons. The chain has TRBV5-1 and TRBJ2-6, with D perhaps matching TRBD1 or TRBD2 (5 bases each). The clonotype originates from a man aged 18 to 35 with multiple sclerosis. Material: PBMCs. The CDR3 sequence: CASSLVRWGPNVLTF. The CDR3 DNA reads as TGCGCCAGCAGCTTGGTACGTTGGGGACCCAACGTCCTGACTTTC. The full variable domain, completed using reference TRBV5-1 and TRBJ2-6, is KAGVTQTPRYLIKTRGQQVTLSCSPISGHRSVSWYQQTPGQGLQFLFEYFSETQRNKGNFPGRFSGRQFSNSRSEMNVSTLELGDSALYLCASSLVRWGPNVLTFGAGSRLTVL.